This T cell receptor beta chain was profiled in a study of OX40 agonist ivuxolimab in advanced cancers. In the study overall: Ivuxolimab was a fully human IgG2 agonistic monoclonal antibody targeting the costimulatory receptor OX40 (CD134). Peripheral TCRbeta sequencing was intended to test whether TCR sequence diversity was altered and clonal T-cell expansion was caused by ivuxolimab. Prior anti-PD-1, anti-PD-L1 or anti-CTLA-4 therapy was permitted, and less than 45% of dose-escalation patients had received checkpoint inhibitors. Partial responses occurred in three dose-escalation patients, of whom one had hepatocellular carcinoma and two had cutaneous melanoma. The paper describes the monotherapy dose-escalation part (N of about 57 patients) of the phase I trial of ivuxolimab. Of the roughly 53 patients in dose escalation, 19 had hepatocellular carcinoma, roughly 15 had melanoma, 9 had renal cell carcinoma and 9 had head and neck cancer. In the dose-escalation cohort, over 65% of patients were male, and the mean age was around 60 years, with a range of about 20 to 79. Intravenous ivuxolimab was administered to patients every 2 weeks at six dose levels: 0.01, 0.1, 0.3, 1.5, 3 and 10 mg/kg. What the work shows at the level of the full study, not this receptor alone: Clonal expansion of both CD4+ and CD8+ blood T cells was observed from baseline to week 6 at doses 0.1 to 3.0 mg/kg. In the 0.1-3.0 mg/kg groups, partial responders were among the patients with the lowest normalized peripheral clonal expansion, particularly in CD8+ T cells. Antigen specificity was not determined for the clonally expanded peripheral T cells. After ivuxolimab, more expanded clones were found on average in CD8+ T cells than in CD4+ T cells. Low levels of normalized T-cell clonal expansion were also shown by some nonresponding patients.

Sequences LGHNA (CDR1) and YSLEER (CDR2) are obtained from the germline V gene. The V end loses 0 bases and the J end loses 2 bases, and a stretch of 8 bases separates them. The CDR3 sequence holds 14 residues, the cysteine and phenylalanine included. The read is trimmed to its CDR3 DNA, 42 bases read in frame from base 1. As to this clone: Its antigen is not yet known. Base qualities are not recorded, but no much larger clone differs from it by a single base.

To sequence the TCRbeta CDR3 region, genomic DNA was isolated from the sorted cells. The immunoSEQ Assay was used to sequence the TCRbeta CDR3 regions. In its TCRdb copy, this immuneACCESS table keeps in-frame sequences only and misses some clones. Where compared with another copy, unresolved V genes explain less than half of these, and the others have no known cause. For this sample there are about 90,000 clones; 91% appear just once. 1.5% to 2% of the sample is taken by the ten largest. The trial excluded patients who had a history of autoimmune disease or were on systemic immunosuppression. Peripheral blood for TCR sequencing was collected from all dose cohorts at baseline, on cycle 4 day 1, and on cycle 7 day 1. Samples were obtained from an open-label, multicenter, first-in-human phase I dose-escalation trial of ivuxolimab. Adults with locally advanced or metastatic melanoma, renal cell carcinoma, hepatocellular carcinoma or head and neck squamous cell carcinoma were enrolled in the trial. CD4+ and CD8+ T cells were sorted separately from peripheral blood before TCR sequencing.

The input for sequencing was CD4+ or CD8+ T cells sorted from blood, taken in a trial of the OX40 agonist ivuxolimab. The clonotype was recovered from an adult with an advanced solid tumor such as melanoma, head and neck, liver or kidney cancer. The sequence links TRBV4-3 to TRBJ2-7, with a tentative D gene TRBD2 over 5 matching bases. The CDR3 region has the sequence CASSQDTRPYEQYF. The DNA sequence follows: TGCGCCAGCAGCCAAGATACTAGACCCTACGAGCAGTACTTC.